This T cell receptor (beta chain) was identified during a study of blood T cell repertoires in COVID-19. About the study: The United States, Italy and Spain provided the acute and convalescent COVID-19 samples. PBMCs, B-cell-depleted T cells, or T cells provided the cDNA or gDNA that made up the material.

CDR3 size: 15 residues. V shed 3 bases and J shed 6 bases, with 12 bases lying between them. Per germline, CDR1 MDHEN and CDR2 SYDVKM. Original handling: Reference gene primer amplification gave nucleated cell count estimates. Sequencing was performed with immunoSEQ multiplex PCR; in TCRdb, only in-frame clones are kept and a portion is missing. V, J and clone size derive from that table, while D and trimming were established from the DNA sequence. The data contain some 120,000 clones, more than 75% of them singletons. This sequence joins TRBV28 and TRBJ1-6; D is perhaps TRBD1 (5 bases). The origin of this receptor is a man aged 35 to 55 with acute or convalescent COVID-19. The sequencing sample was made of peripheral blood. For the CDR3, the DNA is TGTGCCAGCAGTTTCGGGGGGGGAGGTAATTCACCCCTCCACTTT. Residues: CASSFGGGGNSPLHF.